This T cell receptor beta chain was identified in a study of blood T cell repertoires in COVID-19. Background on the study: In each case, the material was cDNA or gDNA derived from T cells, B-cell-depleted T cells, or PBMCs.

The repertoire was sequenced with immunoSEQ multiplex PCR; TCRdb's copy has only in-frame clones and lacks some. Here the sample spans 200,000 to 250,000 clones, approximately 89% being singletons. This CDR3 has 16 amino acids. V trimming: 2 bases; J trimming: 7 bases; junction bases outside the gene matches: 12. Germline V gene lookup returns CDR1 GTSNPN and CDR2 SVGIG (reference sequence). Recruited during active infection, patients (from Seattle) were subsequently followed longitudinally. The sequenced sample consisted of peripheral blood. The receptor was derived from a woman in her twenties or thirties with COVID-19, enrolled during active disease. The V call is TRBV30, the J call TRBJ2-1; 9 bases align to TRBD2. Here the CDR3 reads CAWSPVDSGRRNEQFF. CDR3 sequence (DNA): TGTGCCTGGAGTCCCGTTGATAGCGGGAGAAGGAATGAGCAGTTCTTC.